This T cell receptor (beta chain) was sequenced during a study of T-cell reconstitution after alpha-beta-depleted transplantation in children. Points from the study as a whole: Certain patients had high TCRbeta diversity at day 60, and it came from recipient T cells and thymic progenitors that survived.

A library of TCRbeta sequences, prepared with unique molecular identifiers, was generated. TCRdb processed the PCR reads anew with MiXCR; each CDR3 protein has one entry. This sample carries around 500,000 distinct CDR3 sequences, about 23% of them seen once, and the ten largest clones take 11% to 15%. V lost 6 bases and J 7 bases, leaving 22 bases between the germline ends. CDR1 and CDR2 (germline): MNHNS, SASEGT. This CDR3 spans 15 amino acids. As to this clonotype: Its antigen is still unknown.

This rearrangement joins TRBV6-1 to TRBJ2-7; D unresolved. This specimen consisted of PBMCs, mostly from graft donor cells, obtained 360 days after TCRalphabeta/CD19-depleted stem cell transplant. The origin of this receptor is a boy in the first two years of life who had a stem cell transplant for acute myeloid leukemia, so the T cells may come from the graft donor. In DNA, the CDR3 is TGTGCCAGCAGCCCCTGGGTCGGACGCGCAGGAGAGCAGTACTTC. It translates to CASSPWVGRAGEQYF.